A selection of T cell receptor beta chains follows, all from one sample in a study of CD8 T cells in ankylosing spondylitis. TCRdb reprocessed the 5' RACE reads via MiXCR and lists one record per CDR3 protein. The sample yields around 180,000 distinct CDR3 sequences, 18% seen once. Sequenced material: blood, either unsorted or a sorted T cell fraction (not recorded which). These receptors all stem from a male donor aged 10-29 years with ankylosing spondylitis or in good health (not recorded which). The CDR3 runs from the conserved cysteine through the conserved F or W. The order of the fields is clone size, D gene, J gene, V gene, CDR3 DNA, CDR3 protein. The D gene is left open where the match is weak. Not every row has a clone size; where given, it reads once, few, many or a size class.

size: .
D: TRBD2
J: TRBJ2-2
V: TRBV4-3
DNA: TGCGCCAGCAGCCCAGAAAAGACGACTAGCGTAGGGGCCGGGGAGCTGTTTTTT
CDR3: CASSPEKTTSVGAGELFF

size: .
D: TRBD2
J: TRBJ2-1
V: TRBV20-1
DNA: TGCAGTACCGACCCCCTAGCGGGAGGAATTGATGAGCAGTTCTTC
CDR3: CSTDPLAGGIDEQFF

size: .
D: .
J: TRBJ2-7
V: TRBV12-3/TRBV12-4
DNA: TGTGCCACCTCAGGGAGCTCCTACGAGCAGTACTTC
CDR3: CATSGSSYEQYF

size: many
D: TRBD1
J: TRBJ1-4
V: TRBV12-3/TRBV12-4
DNA: TGTGCCAGCAGCCGCACCGGGACAGGGGGCGCAAAACAGGAAAAACTGTTTTTT
CDR3: CASSRTGTGGAKQEKLFF

size: few
D: TRBD1
J: TRBJ2-2
V: TRBV4-1
DNA: TGCGCCAGCAGCCAAGTGAAAACTACCGGGACAGGGTTCACCGGGGAGCTGTTTTTT
CDR3: CASSQVKTTGTGFTGELFF

size: .
D: .
J: TRBJ2-1
V: TRBV6-6
DNA: TGTGCCAGCAGATGGGGGAGCGGCGACAATGAGCAGTTCTTC
CDR3: CASRWGSGDNEQFF

size: many
D: .
J: TRBJ2-5
V: TRBV3-1
DNA: TGTGCCAGCAGCCAAGGGCAGCTCACCTTAGAGACCCAGTACTTC
CDR3: CASSQGQLTLETQYF

size: many
D: TRBD2
J: TRBJ2-1
V: TRBV30
DNA: TGTGCTCTCCGCCCTTTAAGCGGGAGCAGTGGTGAGCAGTTCTTC
CDR3: CALRPLSGSSGEQFF

size: many
D: .
J: TRBJ1-1
V: TRBV27
DNA: TGTGCCAGCAATGATCAGGGGCGACGGGCTTTCTTT
CDR3: CASNDQGRRAFF

size: many
D: .
J: TRBJ2-3
V: TRBV21-1
DNA: TGTGCCAGCAGCAAAGAGGGACTCCTAAAGGGGGCCACAGATACGCAGTATTTT
CDR3: CASSKEGLLKGATDTQYF